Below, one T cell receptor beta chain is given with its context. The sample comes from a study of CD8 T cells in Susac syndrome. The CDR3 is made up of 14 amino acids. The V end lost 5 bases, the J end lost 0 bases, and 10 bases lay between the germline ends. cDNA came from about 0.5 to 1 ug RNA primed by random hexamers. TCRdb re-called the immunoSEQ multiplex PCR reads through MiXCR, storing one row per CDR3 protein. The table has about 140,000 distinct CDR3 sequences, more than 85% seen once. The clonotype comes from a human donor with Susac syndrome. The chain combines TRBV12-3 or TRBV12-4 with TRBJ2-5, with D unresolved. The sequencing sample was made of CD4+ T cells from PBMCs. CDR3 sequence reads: CASSPDPYQETQYF. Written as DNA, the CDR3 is TGTGCCAGCAGTCCTGACCCGTACCAAGAGACCCAGTACTTC.